What follows is one T cell receptor (beta chain) and its context. The entry originates in a study of blood T cell repertoires in COVID-19. At the level of the study: The analysed material was cDNA or gDNA that came from T cells, B-cell-depleted T cells, or PBMCs.

In the source study's methods: Amplifying reference gene primers gave estimates of nucleated cell counts. This table comes from immunoSEQ multiplex PCR, and its TCRdb copy is limited to in-frame clones, with some not included. V and J calls and clone size come straight from that table; D and trimming were deduced from the DNA. The sample consists of more than 95,000 clones, roughly 82% of them appearing once. This CDR3 has 17 amino acids. Per germline, CDR1 MNHEY and CDR2 SVGEGT. V shed 6 bases, J shed 2 bases, and the junction held 12 bases outside the gene matches. This receptor was taken from a man of 80 years or more with acute or convalescent COVID-19. The V and J genes are TRBV6-2 or TRBV6-3 and TRBJ1-5, with 8 bases fitting TRBD1. Sequencing used peripheral blood. DNA for the CDR3: TGTGCCAGCAGCCTAGGACAGGGAAGTAAGGGCAATCAGCCCCAGCATTTT. Residues: CASSLGQGSKGNQPQHF.